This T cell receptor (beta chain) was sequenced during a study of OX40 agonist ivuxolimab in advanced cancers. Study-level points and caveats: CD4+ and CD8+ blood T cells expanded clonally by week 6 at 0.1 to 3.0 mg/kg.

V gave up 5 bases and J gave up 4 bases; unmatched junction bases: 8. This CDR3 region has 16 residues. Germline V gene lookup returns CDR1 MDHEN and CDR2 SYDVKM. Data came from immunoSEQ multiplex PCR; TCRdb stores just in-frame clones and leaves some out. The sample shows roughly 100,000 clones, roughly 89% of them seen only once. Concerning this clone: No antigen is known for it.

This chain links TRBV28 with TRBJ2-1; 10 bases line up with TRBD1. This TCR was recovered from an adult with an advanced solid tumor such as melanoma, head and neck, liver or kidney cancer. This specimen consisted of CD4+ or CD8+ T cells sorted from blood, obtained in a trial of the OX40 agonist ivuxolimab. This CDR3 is CASSPRDRGPYNEQFF. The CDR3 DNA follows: TGTGCCAGCAGTCCCCGGGACAGGGGTCCTTACAATGAGCAGTTCTTC.